This TCR beta chain was retrieved from a study of shared clonotypes between healthy human individuals. Points from the study as a whole: Sharing of clonotypes among donors was expected to vary with sequencing depth.

Germline assignment: CDR1 SEHNR and CDR2 FQNEAQ (reference sequence). Trimming removed 3 bases from V and 1 base from J; junction bases left unmatched: 13. The CDR3 spans 19 residues. TCRdb's table, derived via immunoSEQ multiplex PCR, lists solely in-frame clones and lacks some. The sample lists nearly 500,000 clones; 60% to 85% were seen once. Worth noting for this clone: Its antigen is currently unknown.

The chain has TRBV7-9 and TRBJ2-4, with TRBD1 matching over 9 bases. The receptor's source is a woman in her thirties or forties in good health. Some clones in this sample may be carry-over from other donors' samples. Sequences were obtained from PBMCs. The CDR3, as DNA: TGTGCCAGCAGCTTGGGACAGGGATGGGGGCTTCTCGCCAAAAACATTCAGTACTTC. Its protein is CASSLGQGWGLLAKNIQYF. Drawing the rest from reference TRBV7-9 and TRBJ2-4, the complete variable domain is DTGVSQNPRHKITKRGQNVTFRCDPISEHNRLYWYRQTLGQGPEFLTYFQNEAQLEKSRLLSDRFSAERPKGSFSTLEIQRTEQGDSAMYLCASSLGQGWGLLAKNIQYFGAGTRLSVL.